This TCR beta chain was retrieved from a study of CD8 T cells in Susac syndrome. CDR1 is SGDLS, CDR2 YYNGEE, per germline. V gave up 2 bases and J gave up 4 bases; unmatched junction bases: 11. The CDR3 covers 18 residues. CD8+ and CD4+ T cells were negatively isolated; TEMRA cells were FACS-enriched. Random hexamers primed reverse transcription of about 0.5 to 1 ug RNA. TCRdb re-called the immunoSEQ multiplex PCR reads with MiXCR, one entry per CDR3 protein. This sample has some 100,000 distinct CDR3 sequences, with 92% found just once. The receptor comes from a human donor in good health. The V and J genes are TRBV9 and TRBJ2-2; 10 nucleotides align to TRBD2. Sequencing input: CD8+ T cells from PBMCs. In DNA form, the CDR3 reads TGTGCCAGCAGCGTGTTTTGGGCGAGCGGGAGGGCCACCGGGGAGCTGTTTTTT. Translating it yields CASSVFWASGRATGELFF.